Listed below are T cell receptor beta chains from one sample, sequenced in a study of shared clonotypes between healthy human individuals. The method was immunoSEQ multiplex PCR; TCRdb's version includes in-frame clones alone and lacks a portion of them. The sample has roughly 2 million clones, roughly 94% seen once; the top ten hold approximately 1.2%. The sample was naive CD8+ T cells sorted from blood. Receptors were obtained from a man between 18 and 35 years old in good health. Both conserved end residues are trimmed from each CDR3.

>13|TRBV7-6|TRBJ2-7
ASSLGGQSSYEQY
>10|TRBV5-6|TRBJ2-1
ASSFSGNEQF
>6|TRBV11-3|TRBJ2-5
ATRLKY
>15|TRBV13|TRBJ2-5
ASSPRERAGLEETQY
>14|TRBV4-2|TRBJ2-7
ASSQEQAGEFYEQY
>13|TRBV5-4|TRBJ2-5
ASSHTGALMETQY
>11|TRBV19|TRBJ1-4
ASGTGRNEKLF
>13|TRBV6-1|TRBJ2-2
ASSEARRGGGELF
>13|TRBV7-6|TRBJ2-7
ASSPTGQGYYEQY
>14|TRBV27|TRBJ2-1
ASSSGTSGGRGEQF
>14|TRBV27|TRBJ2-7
ASSSPTSGNSYEQY
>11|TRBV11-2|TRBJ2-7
ASSVGSTYEQY
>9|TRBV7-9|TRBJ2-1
ASSSENEQF
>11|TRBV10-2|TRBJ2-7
ASSKDRNYEQY
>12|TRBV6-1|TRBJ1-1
ASSEEVMETEAF
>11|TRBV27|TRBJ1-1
ASSPGQNTEAF
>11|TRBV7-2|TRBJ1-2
ASEPGLNYGYT
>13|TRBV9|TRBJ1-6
ASSREGSNNSPLH
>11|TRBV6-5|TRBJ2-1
ASLGSSYNEQF
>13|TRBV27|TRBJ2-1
ASSLVGDPYNEQF
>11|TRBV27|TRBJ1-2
ASTSGPNYGYT
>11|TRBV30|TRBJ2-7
AWSMGDSYEQY
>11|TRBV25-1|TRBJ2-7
ASSIGQFTEQY
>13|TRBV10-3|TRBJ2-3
AGSGGLTSTDTQY
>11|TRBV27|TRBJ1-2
ASSFQTNYGYT
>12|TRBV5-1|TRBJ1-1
ASTPGQGNTEAF
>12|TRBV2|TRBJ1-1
ASIGPGGLPEAF
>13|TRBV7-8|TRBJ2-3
ASTRNVARTDTQY
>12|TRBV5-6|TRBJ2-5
ASSLGQGLKTQY
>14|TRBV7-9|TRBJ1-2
ASSLGPTEASEGYT
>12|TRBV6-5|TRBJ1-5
ASSYSPFNQPQH
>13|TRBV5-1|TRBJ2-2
ASSLSRVDTGELF
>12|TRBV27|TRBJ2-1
ASSLIGGGDEQF
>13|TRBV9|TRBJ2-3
ASSVALLPTDTQY
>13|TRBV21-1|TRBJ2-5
ASSTPLWVRETQY
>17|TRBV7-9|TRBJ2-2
ASSPWVIGTRVNTGELF
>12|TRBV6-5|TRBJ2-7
ASSYRGPLYEQY
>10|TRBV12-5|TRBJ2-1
ASGIQYNEQF
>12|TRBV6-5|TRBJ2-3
ASIPTGDGDTQY
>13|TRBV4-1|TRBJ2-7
ASSLDRGAPYEQY
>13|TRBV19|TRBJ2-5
ASSPTEGWEETQY
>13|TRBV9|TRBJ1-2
ASSVEIQSNYGYT
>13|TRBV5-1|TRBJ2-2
ASGIDGLASGELF
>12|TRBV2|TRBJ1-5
ASSTGRLNQPQH
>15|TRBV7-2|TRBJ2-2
ASSQGLAGGPTGELF
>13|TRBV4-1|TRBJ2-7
ASSRERGGSYEQY
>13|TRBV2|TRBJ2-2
ASSSGTDNTGELF
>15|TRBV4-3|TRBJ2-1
ASSQGAGESSYNEQF
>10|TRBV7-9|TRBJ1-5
ASSIADQPQH
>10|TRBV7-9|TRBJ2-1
ASSLVRDEQF
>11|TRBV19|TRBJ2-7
ASSILAGYEQY
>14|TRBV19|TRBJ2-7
ASSIDWGPGSYEQY
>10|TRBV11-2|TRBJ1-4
ASSLEGLKLF
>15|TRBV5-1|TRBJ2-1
ASSFGLAGPFYNEQF
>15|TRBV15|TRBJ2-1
ATSRDLEGEVYNEQF
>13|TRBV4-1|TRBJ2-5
ASSQGGELTETQY
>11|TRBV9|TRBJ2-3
ASSDQTVDTQY